This TCR beta chain originates from a study of identical twins. Trimming cost V 4 bases and J 0 bases; bases outside gene matches: 3. The CDR3 length is 16 residues. From germline, CDR1 is SQVTM and CDR2 ANQGSEA. One entry per CDR3 protein results from TCRdb running MiXCR on the 5' RACE reads. The top ten hold 0.75% to 1% of the sample, which has 700,000 or so distinct CDR3 sequences, 8.6% seen once. This clonotype has a handful of counts. Antigen: not known. Study-level findings and limits: The analysis was cross-sectional rather than longitudinal within donors.

The sample was also reused in another study, on yellow fever vaccine responses in identical twins.

What was sequenced was PBMCs. The sequence was collected from a woman under 30 in good health. This chain links TRBV29-1 with TRBJ2-2, with 12 bases identical to TRBD2. The CDR3 loop reads CSVATSGGSNTGELFF. CDR3 DNA: TGCAGCGTTGCGACTAGCGGGGGTTCGAACACCGGGGAGCTGTTTTTT.